This T cell receptor beta chain was captured by sequencing in a study of blood T cell repertoires in COVID-19. Study details: Italy, Spain and the United States were the sources of the convalescent and acute COVID-19 samples.

Authors' methods: Reference gene primer amplification in the assay estimated nucleated cell counts. Assay: immunoSEQ multiplex PCR; the TCRdb copy retains only in-frame clones and omits some. V and J calls and clone size are copied from that table; D and trimming were computed from the DNA. The repertoire has about 88,000 clones, over 80% of them found once; the top ten carry approximately 10%. The receptor was derived from a man older than 75 with acute or convalescent COVID-19. Sequencing was done on a sample of peripheral blood.

The DNA of the CDR3 is TGTGCCAGCAGGGGGCGCGATCGAGGCTACACCTTC. This encodes CASRGRDRGYTF. The rearrangement uses TRBV3-1 (or the pseudogene TRBV3-2) and TRBJ1-2; D is possibly TRBD1 (5 bases). CDR1 and CDR2 from the germline V gene are LGHDT and YNNKEL (reference sequence). Trimming removed 6 bases from V and 8 bases from J, with 13 bases in between. The CDR3 covers 12 residues.